This passage covers 16 T cell receptor beta chains from one sample sequenced in a study of cytomegalovirus exposure and HLA in healthy donors. The PCR employed 60 Vbeta primers together with 13 Jbeta primers. The protocol was immunoSEQ multiplex PCR, while the TCRdb copy is restricted to in-frame clones and leaves out a portion. Among about 200,000 clones listed, roughly 80% were seen once. The sequenced sample consisted of PBMCs. These receptors were taken from a woman in her twenties or thirties in good health and CMV-seronegative.

This clone turned up a few times. V usage is TRBV11-2 and J usage is TRBJ2-2, with TRBD2 matching over 7 bases. CDR1 is SGHAT and CDR2 is FQNNGV in the germline V gene. V trimming: 2 bases; J trimming: 7 bases; junction bases outside the gene matches: 10. The CDR3 covers 16 residues. This chain's CDR3 is CASSLIAGARNGELFF. CDR3 DNA sequence: TGTGCCAGCAGCTTAATAGCGGGCGCCAGGAACGGGGAGCTGTTTTTT.

The chain combines TRBV7-2 with TRBJ2-7; perhaps TRBD2 as D (5 bases). The CDR3 contains 14 residues. The V gene lost 1 base and the J gene lost 6 bases, with 13 bases spanning the gap. Germline-derived CDR1 and CDR2 are SGHTA and FQGNSA. The CDR3: CASSLGPGGCEQYF. DNA for the CDR3: TGTGCCAGCAGCTTAGGTCCCGGAGGATGCGAGCAGTACTTC.

The V and J genes are TRBV27 and TRBJ1-4; D is ambiguous. Deletions cut 8 bases from V and 3 bases from J, with 16 bases between. CDR3 size: 15 residues. CDR1 MNHEY and CDR2 SMNVEV come from the germline V gene (reference sequence). The CDR3 reads CASPGKRVANEKLFF. CDR3 in DNA: TGTGCCAGCCCCGGGAAGAGGGTGGCTAATGAAAAACTGTTTTTT.

The chain links TRBV15 to TRBJ2-2; 7 bases agree with TRBD2. The CDR3 consists of 17 residues. Germline V lookup: CDR1 LNHNV, CDR2 YYDKDF (reference sequence). Germline trimming cut 0 bases from V and 6 bases from J; bases unmatched to any gene: 10. The CDR3 is CATSRESSGRLSGELFF. In DNA, the CDR3 is TGTGCCACCAGCAGAGAGTCTAGCGGCAGACTGTCCGGGGAGCTGTTTTTT.

In this sample, this clone turned up a few times. The chain is built from TRBV6-5 and TRBJ2-7, with 10 bases matching TRBD1. The CDR3 has 15 residues. J gave up 2 bases and V 6 bases, and 7 bases lay outside the gene matches. The V gene's germline CDR1 is MNHEY and CDR2 SVGAGI. The CDR3 nucleotides are TGTGCCAGCAGCCGCGGGACAGGGGATCCCTACGAGCAGTACTTC. It yields the protein CASSRGTGDPYEQYF.

As to this clone: This sample includes further DNA sequences coding for the same CDR3. The chain couples TRBV18 to TRBJ1-1; 7 bases fit TRBD1. The CDR3 length is 15 residues. V shed 2 bases and J 3 bases; nucleotides not matched to a gene: 6. Per germline, CDR1 KGHSH and CDR2 LQKENI. The CDR3 loop reads CASSPLTGWDTEAFF. The CDR3 coding sequence is TGTGCCAGCTCACCATTGACAGGGTGGGACACTGAAGCTTTCTTT.

The J gene is TRBJ1-6, the V gene TRBV4-1; TRBD1 matches 9 bases. The CDR3 is 15 residues long. CDR1 and CDR2 from the germline V gene are MGHRA and YSYEKL. V gave up 4 bases and J gave up 10 bases; unmatched junction bases: 8. CDR3 nucleotides: TGCGCCAGCAGCCCTAGGGACAGGGATATATCACCCCTCCACTTT. This translates into CASSPRDRDISPLHF.

The CDR3 region has the DNA TGTGCCAGCAGCTTCCCAACGGGGTCCTACGAGCAGTACTTC. Protein: CASSFPTGSYEQYF. The V and J genes are TRBV5-6 and TRBJ2-7; a possible D gene is TRBD2 (5 bases). CDR3 length equals 14 residues. Germline CDR1 SGHDT, CDR2 YYEEEE. Trimming removed 2 bases from V and 1 base from J, with 10 bases in between.

The V gene is TRBV2, the J gene TRBJ2-3; no definite D call. Trimming pared 1 base from V and 3 bases from J, leaving 8 bases between. The CDR3 is 14 amino acids. The germline V gene encodes CDR1 SNHLY and CDR2 FYNNEI. The CDR3 DNA is TGTGCCAGCAGTGAAGTGCGATCTACAGATACGCAGTATTTT. Amino acids: CASSEVRSTDTQYF.

The J gene is TRBJ2-7, the V gene TRBV30; 7 bases fit TRBD2. Trimming took 5 bases from V and 6 from J; bases not matched to a gene: 13. This CDR3 spans 14 amino acids. Germline V gene sequence: CDR1 GTSNPN, CDR2 SVGIG (reference sequence). In DNA, the CDR3 is TGTGCCTGGGCACGGGGAGGGGCCCTCACCGAGCAGTACTTC. This translates into CAWARGGALTEQYF.

The chain is built from TRBV6-1 and TRBJ1-5, with D possibly being TRBD1 (5 bases). Per germline, CDR1 MNHNS and CDR2 SASEGT. This CDR3 region has 13 residues. With 6 bases removed from V and 5 bases from J, the gap between germline ends came to 11 bases. CDR3 DNA: TGTGCCAGCAGGAGGGAGGGGTATCAGCCCCAGCATTTT. Translation gives CASRREGYQPQHF.

This clone was counted a few times. This sequence joins TRBV6-1 and TRBJ2-7; 10 bases agree with TRBD1. The CDR3 is 15 residues long. Germline-derived CDR1 and CDR2 are MNHNS and SASEGT. With 6 bases clipped from V and 3 bases from J, the junction kept 8 bases outside the gene matches. CDR3 coding DNA: TGTGCCAGCAGGCTGGGACAGGGGACCTACTACGAGCAGTACTTC. Protein: CASRLGQGTYYEQYF.

Concerning this clone: The same CDR3 is also encoded by other DNA sequences in this sample. The J gene is TRBJ1-2, the V gene TRBV7-3; TRBD1 agrees at 7 bases. J gave up 6 bases and V 0 bases, and 1 base lay outside the gene matches. CDR1 and CDR2 from the germline V gene are SGHTA and FQGTGA. The CDR3 is 13 residues long. For the CDR3, the DNA is TGTGCCAGCAGCTTAACAGGGGGCGATGGCTACACCTTC. Its translation is CASSLTGGDGYTF.

The chain carries TRBV5-1 and TRBJ2-3, with 8 bases aligning to TRBD2. There are 16 residues in the CDR3. Germline V lookup: CDR1 SGHRS, CDR2 YFSETQ. J was trimmed by 0 bases and V by 3 bases; bases with no gene match: 6. This chain's CDR3 is CASSSRAGASTDTQYF. Here the CDR3 DNA reads TGCGCCAGCAGCTCGCGAGCGGGGGCTAGCACAGATACGCAGTATTTT.

This rearrangement joins TRBV19 to TRBJ2-1; perhaps TRBD2 as D (5 bases). CDR3 length: 16 amino acids. Trimming left V 0 bases short and J 0 bases short, with 9 bases between. Per germline, CDR1 LNHDA and CDR2 SQIVND (reference sequence). The CDR3 region is CASSIDSGFSYNEQFF. The CDR3 nucleotides are TGTGCCAGTAGTATAGATTCGGGGTTCTCCTACAATGAGCAGTTCTTC.

This clone has only a few counts. The rearrangement joins TRBV18 to TRBJ2-2, with no clear D. The CDR3 contains 12 residues. The germline V gene encodes CDR1 KGHSH and CDR2 LQKENI. Trimming took off 3 bases at V and 4 bases at J, with 3 bases between the two ends. The DNA of the CDR3 is TGTGCCAGCTCACCGCGCACCGGGGAGCTGTTTTTT. Encoded protein: CASSPRTGELFF.